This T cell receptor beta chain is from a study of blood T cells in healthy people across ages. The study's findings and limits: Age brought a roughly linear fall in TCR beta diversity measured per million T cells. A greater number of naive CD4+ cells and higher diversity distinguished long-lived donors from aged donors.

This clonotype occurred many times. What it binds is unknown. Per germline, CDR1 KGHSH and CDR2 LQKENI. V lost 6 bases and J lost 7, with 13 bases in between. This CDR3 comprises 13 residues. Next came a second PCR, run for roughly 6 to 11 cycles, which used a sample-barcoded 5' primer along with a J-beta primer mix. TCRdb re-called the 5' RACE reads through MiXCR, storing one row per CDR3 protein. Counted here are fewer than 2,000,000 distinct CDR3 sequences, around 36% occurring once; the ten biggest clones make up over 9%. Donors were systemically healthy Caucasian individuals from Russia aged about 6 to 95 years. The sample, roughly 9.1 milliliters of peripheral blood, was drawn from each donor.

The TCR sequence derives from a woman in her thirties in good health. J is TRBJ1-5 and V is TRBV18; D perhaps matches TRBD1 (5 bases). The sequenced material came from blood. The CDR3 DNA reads TGTGCCAGCTCGCGGGGGGGTGGCCAGCCCCAGCATTTT. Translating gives CASSRGGGQPQHF.